Reported below is one T cell receptor (beta chain). Its antigen is still unknown. Profiled with immunoSEQ multiplex PCR; TCRdb holds only in-frame clones, not every one. Of over 120,000 clones in the sample, roughly 93% were seen once. This entry belongs to a study of T cell responses to AZD1222 COVID-19 vaccine. Whole-study context: Second-dose timings of about 4 or about 12 weeks were pooled. Study-wide results and caveats: Most donors were white British, females outnumbered males, and clonal diversity was possibly underestimated. Just 5 to 7 people given AZD1222 tested seropositive at baseline. In all cases, repertoires were sampled only after the peak T cell response.

Germline lookup yields CDR1 SEHNR and CDR2 FQNEAQ (reference sequence). V shed 2 bases and J shed 6 bases, with 13 bases lying between them. CDR3 length: 14 amino acids. The receptor comes from an adult in good health. This material consisted of peripheral blood, taken on day 0 of AZD1222 vaccination. This rearrangement joins TRBV7-9 to TRBJ1-2, with D uncertain. The CDR3 sequence is CASSLRERVDGYTF. The CDR3 DNA is TGTGCCAGCAGCTTACGAGAAAGAGTGGATGGCTACACCTTC.